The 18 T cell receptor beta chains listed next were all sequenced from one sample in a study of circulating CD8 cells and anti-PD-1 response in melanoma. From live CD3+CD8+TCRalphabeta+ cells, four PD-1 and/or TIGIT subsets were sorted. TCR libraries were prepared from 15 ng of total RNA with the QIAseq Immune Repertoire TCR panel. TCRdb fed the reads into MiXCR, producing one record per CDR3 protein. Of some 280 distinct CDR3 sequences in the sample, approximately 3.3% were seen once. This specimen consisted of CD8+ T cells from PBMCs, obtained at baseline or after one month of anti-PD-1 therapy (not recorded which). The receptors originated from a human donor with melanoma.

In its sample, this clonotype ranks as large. CDR3 loop: CASSPHGLAGAITDTQYF. CDR3 sequence (DNA): TGTGCCAGCAGCCCGCACGGACTAGCGGGGGCCATCACAGATACGCAGTATTTT. The chain couples TRBV9 to TRBJ2-3; TRBD2 matches at 13 bases. The germline gives CDR1 SGDLS, CDR2 YYNGEE. There are 18 residues in the CDR3. Trimming removed 4 bases from V and 2 bases from J; junction bases left unmatched: 10.

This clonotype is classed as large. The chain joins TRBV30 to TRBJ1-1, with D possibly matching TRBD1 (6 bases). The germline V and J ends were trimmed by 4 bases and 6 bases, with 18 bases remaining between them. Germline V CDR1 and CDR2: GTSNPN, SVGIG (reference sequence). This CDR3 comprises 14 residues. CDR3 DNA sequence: TGTGCCTGGAAGTTTGGGGGGCCTAACGCTGAAGCTTTCTTT. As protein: CAWKFGGPNAEAFF.

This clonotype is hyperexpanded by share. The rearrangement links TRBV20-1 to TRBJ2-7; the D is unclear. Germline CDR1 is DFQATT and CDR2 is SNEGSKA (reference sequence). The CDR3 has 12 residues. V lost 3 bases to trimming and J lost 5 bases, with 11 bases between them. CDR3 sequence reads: CSARLVENEQYF. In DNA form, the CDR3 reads TGCAGTGCTAGGCTAGTCGAAAACGAGCAGTACTTC.

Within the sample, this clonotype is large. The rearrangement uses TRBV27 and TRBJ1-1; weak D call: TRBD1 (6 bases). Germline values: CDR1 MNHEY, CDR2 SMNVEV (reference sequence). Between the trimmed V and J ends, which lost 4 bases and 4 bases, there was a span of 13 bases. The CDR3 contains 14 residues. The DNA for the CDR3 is TGTGCCAGCAGTTACGGGGGGCGGGTCACTGAAGCTTTCTTT. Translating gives CASSYGGRVTEAFF.

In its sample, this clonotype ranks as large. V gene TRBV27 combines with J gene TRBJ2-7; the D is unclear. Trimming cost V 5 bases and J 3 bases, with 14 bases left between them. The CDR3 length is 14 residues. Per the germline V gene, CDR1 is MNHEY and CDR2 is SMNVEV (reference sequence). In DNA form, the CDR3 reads TGTGCCAGCAGTCCGGGCGCAAACCGCTACGAGCAGTACTTC. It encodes CASSPGANRYEQYF.

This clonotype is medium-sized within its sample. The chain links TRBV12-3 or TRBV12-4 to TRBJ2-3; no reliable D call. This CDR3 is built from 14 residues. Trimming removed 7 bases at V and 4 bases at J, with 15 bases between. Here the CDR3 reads CASTRDGGPDTQYF. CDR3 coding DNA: TGTGCCAGCACTCGAGACGGTGGGCCAGATACGCAGTATTTT.

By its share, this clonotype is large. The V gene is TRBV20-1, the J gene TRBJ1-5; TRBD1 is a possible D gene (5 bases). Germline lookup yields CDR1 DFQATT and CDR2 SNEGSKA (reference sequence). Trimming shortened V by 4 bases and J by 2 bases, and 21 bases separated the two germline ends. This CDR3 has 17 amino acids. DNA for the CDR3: TGCAGTGCTACCGGACAAGGGATCCCCCGAGGCAATCAGCCCCAGCATTTT. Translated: CSATGQGIPRGNQPQHF.

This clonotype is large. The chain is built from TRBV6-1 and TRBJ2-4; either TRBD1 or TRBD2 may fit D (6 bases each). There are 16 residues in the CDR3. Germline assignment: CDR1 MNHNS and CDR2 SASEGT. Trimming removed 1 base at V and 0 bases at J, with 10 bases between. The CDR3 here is CASSEDGGSAKNIQYF. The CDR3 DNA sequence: TGTGCCAGCAGTGAAGACGGGGGCTCAGCCAAAAACATTCAGTACTTC.

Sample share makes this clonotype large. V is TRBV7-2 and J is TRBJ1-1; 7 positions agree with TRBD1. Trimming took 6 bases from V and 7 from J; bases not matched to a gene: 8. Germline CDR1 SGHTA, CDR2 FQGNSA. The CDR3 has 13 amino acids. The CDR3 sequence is CASRRTGPVEAFF. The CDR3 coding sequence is TGTGCCAGCAGGAGGACAGGACCGGTTGAAGCTTTCTTT.

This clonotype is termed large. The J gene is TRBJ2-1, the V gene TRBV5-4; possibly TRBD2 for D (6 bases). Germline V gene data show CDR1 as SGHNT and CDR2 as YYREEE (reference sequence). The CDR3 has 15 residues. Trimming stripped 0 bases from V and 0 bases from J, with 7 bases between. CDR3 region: CASSLDGGSYNEQFF. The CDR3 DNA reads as TGTGCCAGCAGCTTGGACGGGGGCTCCTACAATGAGCAGTTCTTC.

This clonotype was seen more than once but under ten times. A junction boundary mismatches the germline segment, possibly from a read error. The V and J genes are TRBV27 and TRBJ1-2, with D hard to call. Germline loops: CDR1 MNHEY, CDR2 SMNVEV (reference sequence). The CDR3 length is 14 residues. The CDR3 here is CASSLSTGVEGYTF. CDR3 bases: TGTGCCAGCAGCTTATCGACGGGTGTAGAGGGCTACACCTTC.

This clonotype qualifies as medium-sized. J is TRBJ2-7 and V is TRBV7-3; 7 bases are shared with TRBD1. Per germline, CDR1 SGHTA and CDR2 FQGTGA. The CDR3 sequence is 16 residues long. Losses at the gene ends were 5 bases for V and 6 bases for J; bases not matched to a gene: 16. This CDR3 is CASSLKIDRALLEQYF. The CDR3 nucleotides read TGTGCCAGCAGCCTTAAGATCGACAGGGCCCTCCTCGAGCAGTACTTC.

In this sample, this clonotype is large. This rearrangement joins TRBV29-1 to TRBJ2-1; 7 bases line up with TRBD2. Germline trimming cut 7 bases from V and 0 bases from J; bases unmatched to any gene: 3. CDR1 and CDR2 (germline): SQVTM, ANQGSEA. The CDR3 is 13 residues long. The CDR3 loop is CSGGRDSYNEQFF. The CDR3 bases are TGCAGCGGGGGGAGGGACTCCTACAATGAGCAGTTCTTC.

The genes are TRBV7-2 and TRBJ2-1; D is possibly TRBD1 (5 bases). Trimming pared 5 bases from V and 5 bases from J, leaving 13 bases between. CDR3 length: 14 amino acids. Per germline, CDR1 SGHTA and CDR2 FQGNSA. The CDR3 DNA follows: TGTGCCAGCAGCCTGCGTTTCAGGGACAATGAGCAGTTCTTC. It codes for CASSLRFRDNEQFF.

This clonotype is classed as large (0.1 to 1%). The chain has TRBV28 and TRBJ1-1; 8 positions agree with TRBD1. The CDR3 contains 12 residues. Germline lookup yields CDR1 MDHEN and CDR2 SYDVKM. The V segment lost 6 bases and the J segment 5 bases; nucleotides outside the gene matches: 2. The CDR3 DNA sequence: TGTGCCAGCAGCCGACAGGGGACTGAAGCTTTCTTT. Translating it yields CASSRQGTEAFF.

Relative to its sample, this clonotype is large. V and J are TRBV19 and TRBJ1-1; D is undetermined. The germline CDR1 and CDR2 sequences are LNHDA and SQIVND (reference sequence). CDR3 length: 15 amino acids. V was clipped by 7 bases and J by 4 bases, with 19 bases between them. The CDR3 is CASTQFGSSGTEAFF. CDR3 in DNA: TGTGCCAGTACCCAATTCGGATCATCGGGCACTGAAGCTTTCTTT.

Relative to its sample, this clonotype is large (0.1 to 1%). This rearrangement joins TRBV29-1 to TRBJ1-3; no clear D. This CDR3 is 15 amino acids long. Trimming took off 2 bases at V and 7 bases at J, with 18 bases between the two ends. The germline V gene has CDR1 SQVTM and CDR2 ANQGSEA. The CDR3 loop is CSVEPADESGNTIYF. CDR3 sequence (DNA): TGCAGCGTTGAACCGGCGGACGAATCGGGGAACACCATATATTTT.

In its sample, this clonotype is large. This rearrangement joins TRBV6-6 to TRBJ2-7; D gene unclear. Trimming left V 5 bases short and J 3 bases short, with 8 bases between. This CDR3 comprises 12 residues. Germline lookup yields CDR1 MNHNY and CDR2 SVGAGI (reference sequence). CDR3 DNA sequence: TGTGCCAGCAGTAACGTAGGCTACGAGCAGTACTTC. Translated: CASSNVGYEQYF.